This passage covers 2 T cell receptor beta chains from one sample sequenced in a study of T cell changes during pregnancy in multiple sclerosis. Sequencing used immunoSEQ multiplex PCR; TCRdb keeps in-frame clones, though not all of them. This sample has roughly 59,000 clones, with approximately 95% found just once. The sequencing used CD8+ T cells from peripheral blood mononuclear cells, collected in the second trimester of pregnancy. These TCRs come from a female donor with multiple sclerosis, enrolled in a pregnancy study.

The chain is built from TRBV6-6 and TRBJ2-7; TRBD1 agrees at 7 bases. Germline V lookup: CDR1 MNHNY, CDR2 SVGAGI (reference sequence). V trimming: 2 bases; J trimming: 0 bases; junction bases outside the gene matches: 1. The CDR3 consists of 14 residues. CDR3 coding DNA: TGTGCCAGCAGTTACCGGGACAGCTCCTACGAGCAGTACTTC. Translated, it gives CASSYRDSSYEQYF.

The J gene is TRBJ1-5, the V gene TRBV11-2; TRBD1 aligns across 10 bases. This CDR3 is 15 amino acids long. Germline V gives CDR1 SGHAT, CDR2 FQNNGV. The V gene end was trimmed by 5 bases and the J gene end by 4 bases; junction bases not matched to a gene: 5. The CDR3 loop is CASSRWTGGNQPQHF. CDR3 in DNA: TGTGCCAGCAGCCGGTGGACAGGGGGTAATCAGCCCCAGCATTTT.